Presented here are 14 T cell receptor beta chains from one specimen sequenced in a study of shared clonotypes between healthy human individuals. Some clones are missing from TCRdb's copy, which holds only in-frame ones; the method was immunoSEQ multiplex PCR. In the table there are 2 million to 2.5 million clones, around 93% of which are singletons. Input material: naive CD4+ T cells from PBMCs. Subset in this sample: CD45RA+ positively selected. All receptors derive from a man aged 18 to 29 in good health. Some clones in this sample may be carry-over from other donors' samples.

The V call is TRBV5-1, the J call TRBJ2-2; D not resolved. The CDR3 runs 13 residues. V gave up 1 base and J gave up 6 bases, with 7 bases separating them. Germline V lookup: CDR1 SGHRS, CDR2 YFSETQ. CDR3 DNA: TGCGCCAGCAGCTTGTATGTCGCCGGGGAGCTGTTTTTT. This sequence encodes CASSLYVAGELFF.

This clone has just one count. The rearrangement uses TRBV4-1 and TRBJ2-5; perhaps TRBD1 as D (6 bases). Looked up from germline, CDR1 is MGHRA and CDR2 is YSYEKL. This CDR3 has 17 amino acids. Trimming took off 1 base at V and 1 base at J, with 16 bases between the two ends. The CDR3 spells CASSQVLGHRGQETQYF. CDR3 nucleotide sequence: TGCGCCAGCAGCCAAGTATTGGGACACCGGGGCCAAGAGACCCAGTACTTC.

This chain links TRBV7-3 with TRBJ2-3; TRBD1 matches at 7 bases. Germline trimming cut 4 bases from V and 0 bases from J; bases unmatched to any gene: 1. From germline, CDR1 is SGHTA and CDR2 FQGTGA. The CDR3 is 14 residues long. The CDR3 DNA is TGTGCCAGCAGCTGGGACAGAAGCACAGATACGCAGTATTTT. Translated, it gives CASSWDRSTDTQYF.

This clone showed up just once. The chain combines TRBV7-3 with TRBJ2-1; 9 bases line up with TRBD2. The CDR3 consists of 16 residues. Germline loops: CDR1 SGHTA, CDR2 FQGTGA. V lost 5 bases and J lost 2; bases outside the gene matches: 7. DNA for the CDR3: TGTGCCAGCAGCCCGACGACTAGCGGAACCTACAATGAGCAGTTCTTC. As protein: CASSPTTSGTYNEQFF.

V usage is TRBV18 and J usage is TRBJ1-2, with 7 bases fitting TRBD1. The CDR3 totals 15 residues. CDR1 KGHSH and CDR2 LQKENI come from the germline V gene. Trimming at V came to 6 bases and at J to 6 bases, leaving 13 bases not matched to a gene. CDR3 loop: CASSLITGVANGYTF. The CDR3 nucleotides read TGTGCCAGCTCGCTCATAACAGGGGTAGCGAATGGCTACACCTTC. The variable domain in full, completed from reference TRBV18 and TRBJ1-2, reads NAGVMQNPRHLVRRRGQEARLRCSPMKGHSHVYWYRQLPEEGLKFMVYLQKENIIDESGMPKERFSAEFPKEGPSILRIQQVVRGDSAAYFCASSLITGVANGYTFGSGTRLTVV.

The chain combines TRBV11-3 with TRBJ2-5; D is tentatively TRBD1 or TRBD2 (5 bases each). CDR1 and CDR2 (germline): SGHNT, YENEEA. Trimming pared 5 bases from V and 3 bases from J, leaving 13 bases between. The CDR3 loop spans 14 amino acids. CDR3: CASSARDREETQYF. The DNA of the CDR3 is TGTGCCAGCAGCGCCCGGGACCGAGAAGAGACCCAGTACTTC.

The chain's CDR3 is CASSLRSWGKGGTDTQYF. CDR3 DNA sequence: TGTGCCAGCAGCTTAAGGTCCTGGGGAAAAGGGGGCACAGATACGCAGTATTTT. The J gene is TRBJ2-3, the V gene TRBV7-9, with D tentatively TRBD1 (5 bases). V gave up 2 bases and J gave up 1 base, with 19 bases separating them. Germline-derived CDR1 and CDR2 are SEHNR and FQNEAQ (reference sequence). The CDR3 sequence is 18 residues long. The whole variable domain, filled in from reference TRBV7-9 and TRBJ2-3, reads DTGVSQNPRHKITKRGQNVTFRCDPISEHNRLYWYRQTLGQGPEFLTYFQNEAQLEKSRLLSDRFSAERPKGSFSTLEIQRTEQGDSAMYLCASSLRSWGKGGTDTQYFGPGTRLTVL.

The chain couples TRBV10-3 to TRBJ2-1; D tentatively reads TRBD1 or TRBD2 (5 bases each). Trimming took off 4 bases at V and 10 bases at J, with 14 bases between the two ends. The CDR3 sequence is 13 residues long. Germline CDR1 is ENHRY and CDR2 is SYGVKD. As DNA, the CDR3 is TGTGCCATCAGTGCCGAGGGGCCAGGAGAGCAGTTCTTC. Its translation is CAISAEGPGEQFF.

The CDR3 reads CASSKTSGYNEQFF. The CDR3, as DNA: TGTGCCAGCAGCAAGACTAGCGGCTACAATGAGCAGTTCTTC. The chain employs TRBV7-8 and TRBJ2-1; 9 nucleotides agree with TRBD2. In germline, CDR1 is SGHVS, CDR2 FQNEAQ. Losses at the gene ends were 5 bases for V and 3 bases for J; bases not matched to a gene: 2. This CDR3 contains 14 residues.

The V call is TRBV6-6, the J call TRBJ2-3, with no clear D. The CDR3 is 11 amino acids. CDR1 is MNHNY, CDR2 SVGAGI, per germline (reference sequence). Trimming shortened V by 6 bases and J by 2 bases, and 3 bases separated the two germline ends. CDR3 nucleotide sequence: TGTGCCAGCAGGATCACAGATACGCAGTATTTT. Translation: CASRITDTQYF.

The gene calls are TRBV2 and TRBJ2-1; D possibly corresponds to TRBD2 (5 bases). The CDR3 contains 15 residues. Germline V gene data show CDR1 as SNHLY and CDR2 as FYNNEI. With 6 bases removed from V and 1 base from J, the gap between germline ends came to 13 bases. The CDR3 spells CASSGMGLSYNEQFF. Here the CDR3 DNA reads TGTGCCAGCAGCGGGATGGGCCTATCCTACAATGAGCAGTTCTTC. Complete variable domain (other parts from reference TRBV2 and TRBJ2-1): EPEVTQTPSHQVTQMGQEVILRCVPISNHLYFYWYRQILGQKVEFLVSFYNNEISEKSEIFDDQFSVERPDGSNFTLKIRSTKLEDSAMYFCASSGMGLSYNEQFFGPGTRLTVL.

The chain joins TRBV15 to TRBJ2-1, with 13 bases that match TRBD2. The germline V gene encodes CDR1 LNHNV and CDR2 YYDKDF (reference sequence). J gave up 9 bases and V 2 bases, and 7 bases lay outside the gene matches. The CDR3 covers 16 residues. This chain's CDR3 is CATSRNIGLAGVEQFF. DNA of the CDR3: TGTGCCACCAGCAGAAACATTGGACTAGCGGGAGTTGAGCAGTTCTTC.

This sequence joins TRBV27 and TRBJ2-1; D is perhaps TRBD1 (5 bases). V was clipped by 6 bases and J by 10 bases, with 19 bases between them. This CDR3 region has 14 residues. Germline assignment: CDR1 MNHEY and CDR2 SMNVEV (reference sequence). As DNA, the CDR3 is TGTGCCAGCAGCCCTCAGCCGCAGGGTACGGAGCAGTTCTTC. It translates to CASSPQPQGTEQFF.

V and J are TRBV28 and TRBJ1-2, with a possible D match to TRBD1 (6 bases). Germline-derived CDR1 and CDR2 are MDHEN and SYDVKM. CDR3 length: 15 residues. V was trimmed by 2 bases and J by 3 bases, leaving 13 bases between them. For the CDR3, the DNA is TGTGCCAGCAGTTTAGCGGGGGGCGTTTACTATGGCTACACCTTC. Translating gives CASSLAGGVYYGYTF.